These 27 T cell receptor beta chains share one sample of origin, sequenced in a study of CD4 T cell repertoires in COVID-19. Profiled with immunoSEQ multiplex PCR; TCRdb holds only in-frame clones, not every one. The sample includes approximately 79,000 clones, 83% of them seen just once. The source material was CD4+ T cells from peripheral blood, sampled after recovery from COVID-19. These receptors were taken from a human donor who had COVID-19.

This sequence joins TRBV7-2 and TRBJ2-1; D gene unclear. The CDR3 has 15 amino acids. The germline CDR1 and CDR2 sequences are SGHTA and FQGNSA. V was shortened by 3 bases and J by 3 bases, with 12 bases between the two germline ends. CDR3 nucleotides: TGTGCCAGCAGCTTCTCGGGCCAAATCTACAATGAGCAGTTCTTC. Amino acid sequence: CASSFSGQIYNEQFF.

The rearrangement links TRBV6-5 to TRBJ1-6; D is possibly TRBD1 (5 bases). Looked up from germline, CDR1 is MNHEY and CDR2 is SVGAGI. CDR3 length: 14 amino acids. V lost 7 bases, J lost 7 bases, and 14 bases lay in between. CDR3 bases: TGTGCCAGCATCAGGACAAGGTCGAATTCACCCCTCCACTTT. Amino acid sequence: CASIRTRSNSPLHF.

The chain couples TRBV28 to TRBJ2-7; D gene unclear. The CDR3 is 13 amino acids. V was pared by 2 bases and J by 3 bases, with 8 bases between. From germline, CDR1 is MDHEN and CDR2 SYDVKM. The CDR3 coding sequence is TGTGCCAGCAGTTTAAAGGTAAACTACGAGCAGTACTTC. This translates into CASSLKVNYEQYF.

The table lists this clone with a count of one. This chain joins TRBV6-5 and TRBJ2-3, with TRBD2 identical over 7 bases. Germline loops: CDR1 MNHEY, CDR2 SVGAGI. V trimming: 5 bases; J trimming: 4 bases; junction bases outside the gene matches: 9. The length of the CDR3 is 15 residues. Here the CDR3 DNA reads TGTGCCAGCAGTATCGGAAGTGGGAGGGCAGATACGCAGTATTTT. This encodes CASSIGSGRADTQYF.

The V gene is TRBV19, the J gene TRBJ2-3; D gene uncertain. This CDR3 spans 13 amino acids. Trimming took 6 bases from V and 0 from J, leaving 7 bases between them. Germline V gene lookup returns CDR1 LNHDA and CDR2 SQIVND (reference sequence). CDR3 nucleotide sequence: TGTGCCAGTAGACCGACTAGCACAGATACGCAGTATTTT. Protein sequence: CASRPTSTDTQYF.

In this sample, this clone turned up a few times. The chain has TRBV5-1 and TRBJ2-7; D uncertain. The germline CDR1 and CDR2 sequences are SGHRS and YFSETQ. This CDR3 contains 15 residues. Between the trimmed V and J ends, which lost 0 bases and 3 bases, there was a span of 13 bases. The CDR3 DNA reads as TGCGCCAGCAGCTTGGCCCCTCAGGATGTCTACGAGCAGTACTTC. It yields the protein CASSLAPQDVYEQYF.

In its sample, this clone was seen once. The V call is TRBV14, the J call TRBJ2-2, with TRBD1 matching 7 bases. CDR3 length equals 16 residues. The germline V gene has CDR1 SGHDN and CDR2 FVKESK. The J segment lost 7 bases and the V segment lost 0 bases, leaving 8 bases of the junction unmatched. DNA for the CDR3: TGTGCCAGCAGCCAAGATGAAGGGGGCCGGTTCGGGGAGCTGTTTTTT. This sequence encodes CASSQDEGGRFGELFF.

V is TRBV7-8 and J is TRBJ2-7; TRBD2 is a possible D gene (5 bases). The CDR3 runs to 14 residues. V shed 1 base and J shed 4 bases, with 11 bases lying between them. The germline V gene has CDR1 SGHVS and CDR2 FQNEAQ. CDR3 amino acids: CASSLGVTGYEQYF. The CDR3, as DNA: TGTGCCAGCAGCTTAGGGGTGACGGGATACGAGCAGTACTTC.

CDR3 in amino acids: CASSAPAGTSTDTQYF. The CDR3 coding sequence is TGTGCCAGCAGTGCCCCCGCCGGGACTAGCACAGATACGCAGTATTTT. This chain links TRBV28 with TRBJ2-3; weak D call: TRBD2 (6 bases). V was cut by 5 bases and J by 0 bases, with 15 bases left in between. This CDR3 contains 16 residues. Germline CDR1 and CDR2: MDHEN and SYDVKM.

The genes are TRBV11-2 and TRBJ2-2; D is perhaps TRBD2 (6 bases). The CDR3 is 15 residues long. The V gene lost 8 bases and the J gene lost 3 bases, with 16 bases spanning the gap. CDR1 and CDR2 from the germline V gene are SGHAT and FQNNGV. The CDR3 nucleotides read TGTGCCAGCCGACTTAATGGGGGGTACACCGGGGAGCTGTTTTTT. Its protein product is CASRLNGGYTGELFF.

CDR3 region: CASRTGGNYGYTF. The CDR3 DNA follows: TGTGCCAGTAGGACAGGGGGCAACTATGGCTACACCTTC. This chain connects TRBV19 to TRBJ1-2, with TRBD1 matching over 10 bases. This CDR3 contains 13 residues. Unmatched junction bases numbered 0, after V lost 6 bases and J lost 2 bases. Germline V CDR1 and CDR2: LNHDA, SQIVND (reference sequence).

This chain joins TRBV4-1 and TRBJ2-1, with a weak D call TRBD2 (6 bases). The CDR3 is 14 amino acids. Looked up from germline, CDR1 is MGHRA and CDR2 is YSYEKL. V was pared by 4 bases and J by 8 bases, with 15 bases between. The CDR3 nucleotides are TGCGCCAGCAGCCCACGAGTGACTAGTTATGAGCAGTTCTTC. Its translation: CASSPRVTSYEQFF.

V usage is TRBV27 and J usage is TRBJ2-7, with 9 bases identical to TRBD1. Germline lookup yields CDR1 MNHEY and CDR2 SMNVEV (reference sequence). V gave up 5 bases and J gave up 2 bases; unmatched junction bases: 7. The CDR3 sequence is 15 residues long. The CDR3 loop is CASSRIGQGTYEQYF. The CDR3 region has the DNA TGTGCCAGCAGTCGCATTGGACAGGGGACCTACGAGCAGTACTTC.

CDR3 amino acids: CSVTGLDEQFF. CDR3 sequence (DNA): TGCAGCGTGACAGGTCTCGATGAGCAGTTCTTC. The V gene is TRBV29-1, the J gene TRBJ2-1, with D maybe TRBD1 (6 bases). The V and J ends lost 6 bases and 8 bases respectively, with 11 bases between them. CDR1 and CDR2 from the germline V gene are SQVTM and ANQGSEA. The CDR3 loop spans 11 amino acids.

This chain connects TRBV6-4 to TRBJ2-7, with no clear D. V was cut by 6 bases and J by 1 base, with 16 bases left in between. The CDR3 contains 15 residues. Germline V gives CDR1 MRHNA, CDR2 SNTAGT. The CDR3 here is CASSPRPPTSYEQYF. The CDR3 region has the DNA TGTGCCAGCAGCCCCAGACCCCCTACATCCTACGAGCAGTACTTC.

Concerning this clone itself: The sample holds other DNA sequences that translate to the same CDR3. The chain's CDR3 is CASSPGGALSTDTQYF. The CDR3 DNA sequence: TGCGCCAGCAGCCCAGGAGGGGCTCTTAGCACAGATACGCAGTATTTT. V usage is TRBV5-1 and J usage is TRBJ2-3; the D gene is possibly TRBD2 (6 bases). The V end lost 4 bases, the J end lost 0 bases, and 15 bases lay between the germline ends. Germline V CDR1 and CDR2: SGHRS, YFSETQ. This CDR3 is built from 16 residues.

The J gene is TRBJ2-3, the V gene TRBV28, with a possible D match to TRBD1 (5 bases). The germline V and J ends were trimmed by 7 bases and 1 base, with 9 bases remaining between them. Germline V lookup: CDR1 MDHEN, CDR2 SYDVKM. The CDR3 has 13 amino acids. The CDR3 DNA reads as TGTGCCAGCAAATGGGGCGGCACAGATACGCAGTATTTT. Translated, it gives CASKWGGTDTQYF.

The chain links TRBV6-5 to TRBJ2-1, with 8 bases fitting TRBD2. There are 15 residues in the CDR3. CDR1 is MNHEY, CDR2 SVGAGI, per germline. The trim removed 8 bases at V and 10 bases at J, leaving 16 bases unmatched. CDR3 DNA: TGTGCCAGCCCCCCCCCGGGAGCGGGAGTAAGCGAGCAGTTCTTC. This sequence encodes CASPPPGAGVSEQFF.

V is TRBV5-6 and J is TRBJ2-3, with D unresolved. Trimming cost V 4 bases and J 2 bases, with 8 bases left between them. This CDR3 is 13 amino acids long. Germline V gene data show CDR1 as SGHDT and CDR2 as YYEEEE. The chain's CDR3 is CASSHGPTDTQYF. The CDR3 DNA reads TGTGCCAGCAGCCACGGGCCCACAGATACGCAGTATTTT.

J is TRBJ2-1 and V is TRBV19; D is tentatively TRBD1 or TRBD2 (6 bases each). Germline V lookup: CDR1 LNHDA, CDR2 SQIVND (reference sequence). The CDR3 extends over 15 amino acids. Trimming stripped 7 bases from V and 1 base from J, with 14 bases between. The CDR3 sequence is CASNLGGSSYNEQFF. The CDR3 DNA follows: TGTGCCAGTAATTTGGGGGGCAGTTCCTACAATGAGCAGTTCTTC. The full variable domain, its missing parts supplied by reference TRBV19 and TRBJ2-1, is DGGITQSPKYLFRKEGQNVTLSCEQNLNHDAMYWYRQDPGQGLRLIYYSQIVNDFQKGDIAEGYSVSREKKESFPLTVTSAQKNPTAFYLCASNLGGSSYNEQFFGPGTRLTVL.

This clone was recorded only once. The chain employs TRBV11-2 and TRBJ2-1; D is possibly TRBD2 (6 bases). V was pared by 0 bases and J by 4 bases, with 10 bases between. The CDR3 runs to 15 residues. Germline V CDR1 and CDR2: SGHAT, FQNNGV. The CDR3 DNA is TGTGCCAGCAGCTTAGATCGGGGGTATTACAATGAGCAGTTCTTC. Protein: CASSLDRGYYNEQFF.

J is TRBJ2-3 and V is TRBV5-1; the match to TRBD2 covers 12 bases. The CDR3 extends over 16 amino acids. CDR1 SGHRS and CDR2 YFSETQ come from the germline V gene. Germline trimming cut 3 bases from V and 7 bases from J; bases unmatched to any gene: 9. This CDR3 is CASSSSGLAGTNTQYF. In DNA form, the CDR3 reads TGCGCCAGCAGCTCAAGCGGACTAGCGGGGACAAATACGCAGTATTTT.

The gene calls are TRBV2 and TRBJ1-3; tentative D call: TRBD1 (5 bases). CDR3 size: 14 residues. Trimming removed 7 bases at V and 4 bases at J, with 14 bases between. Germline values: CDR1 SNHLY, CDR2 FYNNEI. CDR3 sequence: CASNFQGTGNTIYF. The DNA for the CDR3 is TGTGCCAGCAATTTCCAGGGAACGGGAAACACCATATATTTT.

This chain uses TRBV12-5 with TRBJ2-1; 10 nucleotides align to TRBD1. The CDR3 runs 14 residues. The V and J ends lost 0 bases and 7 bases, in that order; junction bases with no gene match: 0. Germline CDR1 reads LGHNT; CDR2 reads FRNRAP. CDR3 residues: CASGLVGQGNEQFF. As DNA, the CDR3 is TGTGCTAGTGGTTTGGTGGGACAGGGGAATGAGCAGTTCTTC.

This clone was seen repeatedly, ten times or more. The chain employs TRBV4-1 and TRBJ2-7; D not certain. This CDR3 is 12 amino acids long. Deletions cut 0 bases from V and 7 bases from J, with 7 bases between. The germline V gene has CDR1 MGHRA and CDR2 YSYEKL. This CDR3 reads CASSQDLREQYF. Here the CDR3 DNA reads TGCGCCAGCAGCCAAGATTTGAGGGAGCAGTACTTC.

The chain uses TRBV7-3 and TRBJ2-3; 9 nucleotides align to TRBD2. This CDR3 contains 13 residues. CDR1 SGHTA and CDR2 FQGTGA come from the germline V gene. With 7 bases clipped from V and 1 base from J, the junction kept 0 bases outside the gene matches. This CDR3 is CASTSGGTDTQYF. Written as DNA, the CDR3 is TGTGCCAGCACTAGCGGGGGCACAGATACGCAGTATTTT.

CDR3 sequence: CAISQTGTTNTIYF. The CDR3, as DNA: TGTGCCATCAGCCAGACAGGGACGACGAACACCATATATTTT. The chain is built from TRBV10-3 and TRBJ1-3; TRBD1 matches 7 bases. V was clipped by 6 bases and J by 7 bases; unmatched bases: 9. Germline CDR1 ENHRY, CDR2 SYGVKD. This CDR3 is built from 14 residues.